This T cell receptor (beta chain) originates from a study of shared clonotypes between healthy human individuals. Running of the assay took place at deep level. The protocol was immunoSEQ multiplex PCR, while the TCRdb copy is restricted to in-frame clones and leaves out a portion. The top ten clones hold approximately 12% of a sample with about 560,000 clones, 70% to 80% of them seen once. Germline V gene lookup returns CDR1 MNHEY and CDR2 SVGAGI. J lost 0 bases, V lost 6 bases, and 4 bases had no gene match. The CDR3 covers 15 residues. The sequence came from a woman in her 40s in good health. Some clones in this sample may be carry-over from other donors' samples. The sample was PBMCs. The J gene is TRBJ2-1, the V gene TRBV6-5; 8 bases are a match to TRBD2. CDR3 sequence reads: CASSLAGSSYNEQFF. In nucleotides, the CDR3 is TGTGCCAGCAGCTTAGCGGGAAGCTCCTACAATGAGCAGTTCTTC.